One and the same sample provided the 24 T cell receptor beta chains below, sequenced in a study of identical twins. Via MiXCR, TCRdb re-called the 5' RACE reads, giving one row per CDR3 protein. Here the sample spans over 200,000 distinct CDR3 sequences, 10% being singletons. The specimen sequenced was memory T cells sorted from blood. Every receptor here comes from a man aged 50-59 years in good health.

This clonotype was found many times. This chain uses TRBV12-3 or TRBV12-4 with TRBJ1-6, with D perhaps matching TRBD1 (6 bases). There are 13 residues in the CDR3. Trimming removed 5 bases from V and 8 bases from J, with 10 bases in between. The CDR3 sequence is CASSTHRDSPLHF. Written as DNA, the CDR3 is TGTGCCAGCAGTACCCACAGGGATTCACCCCTCCACTTT.

V and J are TRBV6-2 or TRBV6-3 and TRBJ1-1; 7 bases match TRBD1. With 2 bases clipped from V and 4 bases from J, the junction kept 10 bases outside the gene matches. The V gene's germline CDR1 is MNHEY and CDR2 SVGEGT. The length of the CDR3 is 16 residues. In DNA form, the CDR3 reads TGTGCCAGCAGTTACCCTACCACAGGGGTGGTCACTGAAGCTTTCTTT. Translating it yields CASSYPTTGVVTEAFF.

Only a few counts were recorded for this clonotype. In DNA form, the CDR3 reads TGTGCCAGCAGCGCCGGCACTAACTATGGCTACACCTTC. Protein product: CASSAGTNYGYTF. The chain recombines TRBV12-3 or TRBV12-4 with TRBJ1-2; D gene uncertain. Trimming cost V 6 bases and J 0 bases, with 8 bases left between them. This CDR3 spans 13 amino acids.

The sample holds a few counts of this clonotype. The CDR3 loop is CASSYAGQGYGYTF. CDR3 bases: TGTGCCAGCAGTTACGCGGGACAAGGTTATGGCTACACCTTC. The gene calls are TRBV6-5 and TRBJ1-2, with a weak D call TRBD1 (6 bases). Germline CDR1 reads MNHEY; CDR2 reads SVGAGI. V gave up 2 bases and J gave up 5 bases, with 12 bases separating them. The CDR3 contains 14 residues.

There are a few counts of this clonotype. The chain employs TRBV25-1 and TRBJ1-2; 7 bases align to TRBD1. The CDR3 extends over 14 amino acids. V was pared by 2 bases and J by 4 bases, with 4 bases of the junction left unmatched. Germline V lookup: CDR1 MGHDK, CDR2 SYGVNS. This CDR3 reads CASSEGAGGYGYTF. Here the CDR3 DNA reads TGTGCCAGCAGTGAAGGGGCAGGGGGCTATGGCTACACCTTC.

This clonotype was observed at least ten times. The chain is built from TRBV10-3 and TRBJ2-1, with TRBD1 identical over 12 bases. The CDR3 spans 15 residues. V trimming: 7 bases; J trimming: 7 bases; junction bases outside the gene matches: 8. CDR1 and CDR2 from the germline V gene are ENHRY and SYGVKD. This chain's CDR3 is CAITWGQGAGNEQFF. DNA for the CDR3: TGTGCCATCACCTGGGGACAGGGGGCCGGTAATGAGCAGTTCTTC.

This clonotype was counted a few times. The chain joins TRBV30 to TRBJ1-5, with TRBD1 as a possible D gene (5 bases). CDR3 length equals 13 residues. CDR1 is GTSNPN and CDR2 is SVGIG in the germline V gene (reference sequence). V was clipped by 3 bases and J by 6 bases, with 12 bases between them. CDR3 in amino acids: CAWSVGGIQPQHF. The CDR3 bases are TGTGCCTGGAGCGTGGGGGGGATTCAGCCCCAGCATTTT.

This clonotype showed up many times. J is TRBJ2-7 and V is TRBV7-2; D might be TRBD1 (5 bases). The CDR3 consists of 13 residues. Per germline, CDR1 SGHTA and CDR2 FQGNSA. V gave up 2 bases and J gave up 6 bases, with 11 bases separating them. The CDR3 is CASSLQGFREQYF. The DNA of the CDR3 is TGTGCCAGCAGCTTACAGGGTTTCCGCGAGCAGTACTTC.

The table lists this clonotype with a few counts. The chain is built from TRBV7-9 and TRBJ1-4; TRBD1 matches 10 bases. The trim removed 5 bases at V and 7 bases at J, leaving 7 bases unmatched. This CDR3 is 15 amino acids long. Germline assignment: CDR1 SEHNR and CDR2 FQNEAQ (reference sequence). As DNA, the CDR3 is TGTGCCAGCAGCCTCGTATGGACAGGGGGTGAAAAACTGTTTTTT. Translation: CASSLVWTGGEKLFF.

This clonotype was observed at least ten times. The rearrangement links TRBV12-3 or TRBV12-4 to TRBJ1-1; possibly TRBD1 for D (6 bases). The CDR3 has 13 residues. V was shortened by 3 bases and J by 10 bases, with 15 bases between the two germline ends. CDR3 nucleotides: TGTGCCAGCAGTTTGGGCAGGGGATATCGAGCTTTCTTT. It codes for CASSLGRGYRAFF.

This chain connects TRBV7-6 to TRBJ2-3, with 9 bases aligning to TRBD1. Germline CDR1 and CDR2: SGHVS and FNYEAQ. V was pared by 2 bases and J by 0 bases, with 12 bases of the junction left unmatched. The CDR3 is 19 amino acids. This CDR3 is CASSLREDRDRASTDTQYF. The CDR3 DNA is TGTGCCAGCAGCTTACGTGAGGACCGGGACAGGGCTAGCACAGATACGCAGTATTTT.

This clonotype was counted between two and nine times. The chain combines TRBV24-1 with TRBJ1-2; no firm D call. CDR3 length equals 12 residues. V lost 3 bases to trimming and J lost 5 bases, with 6 bases between them. Germline-derived CDR1 and CDR2 are KGHDR and SFDVKD. The CDR3 here is CATSDGRYGYTF. The CDR3 region has the DNA TGTGCCACCAGTGATGGACGGTATGGCTACACCTTC.

This clonotype was observed many times. V and J are TRBV20-1 and TRBJ1-2, with TRBD1 matching 7 bases. This CDR3 is built from 13 residues. Per germline, CDR1 DFQATT and CDR2 SNEGSKA (reference sequence). Unmatched junction bases numbered 11, after V lost 5 bases and J lost 8 bases. The CDR3 protein is CSAQNDRDAGYTF. CDR3 coding DNA: TGCAGTGCTCAAAATGACAGGGACGCGGGCTACACCTTC.

The chain combines TRBV4-3 with TRBJ2-2; no definite D call. The CDR3 runs 16 residues. Germline V gene lookup returns CDR1 LGHNA and CDR2 YSLEER. With 0 bases removed from V and 1 base from J, the gap between germline ends came to 9 bases. The CDR3 reads CASSQEVTLNTGELFF. CDR3 DNA: TGCGCCAGCAGCCAAGAGGTAACCCTGAACACCGGGGAGCTGTTTTTT.

Only a few counts were recorded for this clonotype. The gene calls are TRBV11-2 and TRBJ2-7; 8 bases match TRBD1. This CDR3 region has 15 residues. Trimming cost V 2 bases and J 4 bases; bases outside gene matches: 7. Germline CDR1 and CDR2: SGHAT and FQNNGV. The CDR3: CASSLSGQGAYEQYF. In nucleotides, the CDR3 is TGTGCCAGCAGCTTAAGTGGGCAGGGGGCTTACGAGCAGTACTTC.

The chain recombines TRBV6-2 or TRBV6-3 with TRBJ2-7; tentative D call: TRBD1 (5 bases). Germline loops: CDR1 MNHEY, CDR2 SVGEGT. V was pared by 1 base and J by 8 bases, with 9 bases between. The CDR3 totals 12 residues. The CDR3 coding sequence is TGTGCCAGCAGTTACTTAAGGGGTCAGCAGTACTTC. This codes for CASSYLRGQQYF.

The table lists this clonotype with many counts. V gene TRBV6-1 combines with J gene TRBJ2-7; perhaps D is TRBD1 or TRBD2 (5 bases each). Trimming left V 6 bases short and J 2 bases short, with 14 bases between. The CDR3 loop spans 14 amino acids. Germline values: CDR1 MNHNS, CDR2 SASEGT. Written as DNA, the CDR3 is TGTGCCAGCAGCTCCGCCGGGACGCCCTACGAGCAGTACTTC. It yields the protein CASSSAGTPYEQYF.

The rearrangement uses TRBV20-1 and TRBJ2-5; 7 bases line up with TRBD1. The germline gives CDR1 DFQATT, CDR2 SNEGSKA (reference sequence). V gave up 8 bases and J gave up 1 base; unmatched junction bases: 16. CDR3 length: 16 residues. CDR3 amino acids: CSCPESDRETQETQYF. Here the CDR3 DNA reads TGCAGTTGCCCTGAATCCGACAGGGAGACCCAAGAGACCCAGTACTTC.

There are a few counts of this clonotype. The chain recombines TRBV6-2 or TRBV6-3 with TRBJ2-7, with D possibly matching TRBD1 (6 bases). Germline V gene data show CDR1 as MNHEY and CDR2 as SVGEGT. This CDR3 has 16 residues. The ends were cut back, 0 bases at V and 2 bases at J, with 14 bases in the middle. CDR3 in DNA: TGTGCCAGCAGTTACTCGCGGCAACAGGGAACCTACGAGCAGTACTTC. It codes for CASSYSRQQGTYEQYF.

The chain combines TRBV19 with TRBJ1-5; possibly TRBD1 for D (5 bases). This CDR3 region has 14 residues. Germline values: CDR1 LNHDA, CDR2 SQIVND (reference sequence). Between the trimmed V and J ends, which lost 5 bases and 7 bases, there was a span of 15 bases. Here the CDR3 DNA reads TGTGCCAGTAGTGTCTCAGGGCCCCGGCAGCCCCAGCATTTT. It translates to CASSVSGPRQPQHF.

In this sample, this clonotype turned up a few times. The chain uses TRBV12-3 or TRBV12-4 and TRBJ2-2; the D is unclear. V lost 7 bases and J lost 2, with 8 bases in between. This CDR3 has 13 amino acids. CDR3 amino acids: CASTQGNTGELFF. DNA of the CDR3: TGTGCCAGCACCCAAGGAAACACCGGGGAGCTGTTTTTT.

The table lists this clonotype with many counts. This chain uses TRBV7-9 with TRBJ2-1; D unclear. Germline V lookup: CDR1 SEHNR, CDR2 FQNEAQ (reference sequence). Trimming shortened V by 0 bases and J by 4 bases, and 10 bases separated the two germline ends. The CDR3 loop spans 15 amino acids. CDR3 in amino acids: CASSLARSTYNEQFF. Here the CDR3 DNA reads TGTGCCAGCAGCTTAGCGCGGAGTACTTACAATGAGCAGTTCTTC.

This clonotype was recorded a few times. The chain has TRBV29-1 and TRBJ2-3; unclear D gene. Trimming pared 8 bases from V and 2 bases from J, leaving 5 bases between. The CDR3 contains 10 residues. Germline V gene lookup returns CDR1 SQVTM and CDR2 ANQGSEA. The CDR3 DNA sequence: TGCAGCAGTTACACAGATACGCAGTATTTT. This encodes CSSYTDTQYF.

This clonotype showed up many times. The chain uses TRBV29-1 and TRBJ1-5; 8 bases agree with TRBD1. Germline CDR1 reads SQVTM; CDR2 reads ANQGSEA. This CDR3 has 13 amino acids. J was trimmed by 6 bases and V by 6 bases; bases with no gene match: 7. The CDR3 sequence is CSVGGQGGQPQHF. CDR3 in DNA: TGCAGCGTCGGTGGACAGGGAGGTCAGCCCCAGCATTTT.